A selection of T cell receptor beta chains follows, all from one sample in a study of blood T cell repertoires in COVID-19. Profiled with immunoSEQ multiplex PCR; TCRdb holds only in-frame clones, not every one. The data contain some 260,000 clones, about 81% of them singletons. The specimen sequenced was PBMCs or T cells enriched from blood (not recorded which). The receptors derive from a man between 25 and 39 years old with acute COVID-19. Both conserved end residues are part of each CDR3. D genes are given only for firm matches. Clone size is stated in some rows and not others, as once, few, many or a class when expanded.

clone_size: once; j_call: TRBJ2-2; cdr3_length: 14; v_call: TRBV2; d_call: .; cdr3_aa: CASSTVLNAGELFF; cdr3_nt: TGTGCCAGCAGCACGGTTTTGAACGCCGGGGAGCTGTTTTTT
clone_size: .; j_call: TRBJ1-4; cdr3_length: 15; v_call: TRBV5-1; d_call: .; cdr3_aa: CASSRAQGSNEKLFF; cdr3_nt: TGCGCCAGCAGTAGGGCCCAGGGATCTAATGAAAAACTGTTTTTT
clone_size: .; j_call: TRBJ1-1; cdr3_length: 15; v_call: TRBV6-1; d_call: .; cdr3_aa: CASSERPSGNTEAFF; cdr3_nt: TGTGCCAGCAGTGAACGTCCTTCGGGAAACACTGAAGCTTTCTTT
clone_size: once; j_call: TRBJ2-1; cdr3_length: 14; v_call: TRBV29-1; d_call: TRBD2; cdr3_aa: CSVDLLATYNEQFF; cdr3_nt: TGCAGCGTTGACCTACTAGCGACTTACAATGAGCAGTTCTTC
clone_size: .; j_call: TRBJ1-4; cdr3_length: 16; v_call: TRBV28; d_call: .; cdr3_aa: CASSLRRFNVDEKLFF; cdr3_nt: TGTGCCAGCAGTTTGCGAAGATTCAACGTGGATGAAAAACTGTTTTTT
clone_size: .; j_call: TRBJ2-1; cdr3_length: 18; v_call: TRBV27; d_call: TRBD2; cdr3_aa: CASSLGLAGGLKFDEQFF; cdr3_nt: TGTGCCAGCAGTTTAGGTCTAGCGGGGGGGCTCAAATTTGATGAGCAGTTCTTC
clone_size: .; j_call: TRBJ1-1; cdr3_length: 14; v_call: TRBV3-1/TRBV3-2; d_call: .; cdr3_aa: CASSQADGVTEAFF; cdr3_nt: TGTGCCAGCAGCCAAGCCGACGGGGTCACTGAAGCTTTCTTT
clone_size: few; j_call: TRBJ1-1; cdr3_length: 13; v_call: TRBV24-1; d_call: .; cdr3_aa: CATAPRSNTEAFF; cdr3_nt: TGTGCCACTGCCCCCCGGAGCAACACTGAAGCTTTCTTT
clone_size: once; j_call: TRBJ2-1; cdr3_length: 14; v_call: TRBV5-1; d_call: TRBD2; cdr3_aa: CASSRTSDYNEQFF; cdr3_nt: TGTGCCAGCAGCAGGACTAGCGACTACAATGAGCAGTTCTTC
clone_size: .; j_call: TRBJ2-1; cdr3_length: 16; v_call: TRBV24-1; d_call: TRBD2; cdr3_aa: CATSDWTSGRTRGQFF; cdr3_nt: TGTGCCACCAGTGACTGGACTAGCGGGAGGACTCGTGGGCAGTTCTTC
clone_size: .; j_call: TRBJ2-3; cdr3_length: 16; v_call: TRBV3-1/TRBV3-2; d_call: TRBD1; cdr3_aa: CASSLRTGIVWDTQYF; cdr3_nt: TGTGCCAGCAGCCTTCGGACAGGGATTGTATGGGATACGCAGTATTTT
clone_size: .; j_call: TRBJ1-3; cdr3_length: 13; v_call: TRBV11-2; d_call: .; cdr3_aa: CASSLSGGNTIYF; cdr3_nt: TGTGCCAGCAGTTTATCAGGGGGAAACACCATATATTTT
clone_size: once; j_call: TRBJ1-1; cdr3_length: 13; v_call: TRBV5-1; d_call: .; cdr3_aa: CASSREMNTEAFF; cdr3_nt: TGTGCCAGCAGTCGTGAGATGAACACTGAAGCTTTCTTT
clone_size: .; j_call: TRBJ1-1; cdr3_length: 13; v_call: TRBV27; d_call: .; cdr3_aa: CASQASVNTEAFF; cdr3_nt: TGTGCCAGCCAAGCGAGTGTGAACACTGAAGCTTTCTTT
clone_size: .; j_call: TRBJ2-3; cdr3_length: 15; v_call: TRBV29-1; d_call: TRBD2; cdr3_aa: CSVDGLAGRTDTQYF; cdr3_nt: TGCAGCGTTGATGGACTAGCGGGACGGACAGATACGCAGTATTTT
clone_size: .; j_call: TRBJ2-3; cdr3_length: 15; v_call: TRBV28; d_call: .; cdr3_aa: CASSLFPLLTDTQYF; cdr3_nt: TGTGCCAGCAGTTTATTCCCCCTACTCACAGATACGCAGTATTTT
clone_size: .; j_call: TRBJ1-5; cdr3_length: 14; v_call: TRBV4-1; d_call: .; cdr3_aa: CASSQVRDNQPQHF; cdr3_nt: TGCGCCAGCAGCCAAGTCAGGGACAATCAGCCCCAGCATTTT
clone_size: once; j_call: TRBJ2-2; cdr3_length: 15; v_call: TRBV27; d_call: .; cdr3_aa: CASSDQQVNTGELFF; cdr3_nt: TGTGCCAGCAGTGACCAACAGGTGAACACCGGGGAGCTGTTTTTT
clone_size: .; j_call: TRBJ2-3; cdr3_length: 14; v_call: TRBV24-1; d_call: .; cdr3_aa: CATSDFSRADTQYF; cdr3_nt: TGTGCCACCAGTGATTTTTCTAGAGCAGATACGCAGTATTTT
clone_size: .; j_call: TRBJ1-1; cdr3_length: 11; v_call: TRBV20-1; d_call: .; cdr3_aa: CSASRELVAFF; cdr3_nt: TGCAGTGCAAGCAGGGAACTCGTAGCTTTCTTT